This T cell receptor beta chain derives from a study of identical twins. Findings of the study overall: Invariant MAIT and iNKT cells may have partly biased zero-insertion analyses. Twin-shared out-of-frame alpha sequences were enriched for low generation probability.

There are 13 residues in the CDR3. The germline CDR1 and CDR2 sequences are SGHRS and YFSETQ. Trimming removed 6 bases at V and 4 bases at J, with 13 bases between. A note on this clonotype: Its antigen is unidentified.

Each CDR3 protein gets one entry after TCRdb re-called the 5' RACE reads with MiXCR. In the table there are around 500,000 distinct CDR3 sequences, approximately 14% of which are singletons. These data also formed part of another study, on yellow fever vaccine responses in identical twins.

This TCR derives from a young woman in good health. The chain combines TRBV5-1 with TRBJ1-1, with D maybe TRBD1 (6 bases). Sequences were obtained from CD4+ T cells sorted from blood. The chain's CDR3 is CASTQTGATEAFF. Written as DNA, the CDR3 is TGCGCCAGCACTCAAACGGGGGCCACTGAAGCTTTCTTT.